This section outlines one TCR beta chain sequence together with its context. These data belong to a study of OX40 agonist ivuxolimab in advanced cancers. With V trimmed by 5 bases and J by 3 bases, 13 bases remained unmatched. Germline V gene sequence: CDR1 LNHDA, CDR2 SQIVND (reference sequence). The CDR3 has 17 amino acids. Sequencing was performed with immunoSEQ multiplex PCR; in TCRdb, only in-frame clones are kept and a portion is missing. The repertoire includes about 64,000 clones, about four fifths of them detected once, and about 5% sits in the top ten. The source material was CD4+ or CD8+ T cells sorted from blood, sampled in a trial of the OX40 agonist ivuxolimab. The sequence was obtained from an adult with an advanced solid tumor such as melanoma, head and neck, liver or kidney cancer. The chain is built from TRBV19 and TRBJ1-1, with 9 bases matching TRBD1. The CDR3 DNA follows: TGTGCCAGTAGTCTTGGGACAGGGAGATCGATGCACACTGAAGCTTTCTTT. Its translation is CASSLGTGRSMHTEAFF. Supplemented by reference TRBV19 and TRBJ1-1, the full variable domain reads DGGITQSPKYLFRKEGQNVTLSCEQNLNHDAMYWYRQDPGQGLRLIYYSQIVNDFQKGDIAEGYSVSREKKESFPLTVTSAQKNPTAFYLCASSLGTGRSMHTEAFFGQGTRLTVV.